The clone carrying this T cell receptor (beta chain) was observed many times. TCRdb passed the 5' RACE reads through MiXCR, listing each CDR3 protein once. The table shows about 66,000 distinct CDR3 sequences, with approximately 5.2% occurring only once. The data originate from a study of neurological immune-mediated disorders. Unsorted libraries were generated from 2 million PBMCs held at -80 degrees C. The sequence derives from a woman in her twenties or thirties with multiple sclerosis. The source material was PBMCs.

The CDR3 loop is CATSRDLRQGRNQPQHF. In nucleotides, the CDR3 is TGTGCCACCAGCAGAGATTTGAGACAGGGGCGAAATCAGCCCCAGCATTTT. V is TRBV15 and J is TRBJ1-5; 8 nucleotides align to TRBD1. There are 17 residues in the CDR3. The V and J ends lost 0 bases and 4 bases, in that order; junction bases with no gene match: 8. The germline CDR1 and CDR2 sequences are LNHNV and YYDKDF (reference sequence).